Listed below are T cell receptor beta chains from one sample, sequenced in a study of blood T cell repertoires in COVID-19. Profiling relied on immunoSEQ multiplex PCR, and the TCRdb table lists in-frame clones only, not all of them. The sample carries about 220,000 clones, approximately 85% recorded once. Sequencing was done on a sample of peripheral blood. These receptors were collected from a woman in her 70s with COVID-19, enrolled during active disease. The CDR3 runs from the conserved cysteine through the conserved F or W. A D gene is named only where the DNA matches it firmly. Clone size is given for some rows only: seen once, a few or many times, or a class if the clone is expanded.

cdr3_length,d_call,clone_size,j_call,v_call,cdr3_nt,cdr3_aa
20,TRBD1,NA,TRBJ2-1,TRBV4-3,TGCGCCAGCAGCCAAGAATGGACAGGGGGCTCGTTTGGCTCCTACAATGAGCAGTTCTTC,CASSQEWTGGSFGSYNEQFF
15,NA,NA,TRBJ1-5,TRBV5-8,TGTGCCAGCAGCCCACGAGGAGGGAGTGATCAGCCCCAGCATTTT,CASSPRGGSDQPQHF
15,NA,once,TRBJ2-7,TRBV27,TGTGCCAGCAGGCCTACCACAGGTACCCCCTACGAGCAGTACTTC,CASRPTTGTPYEQYF
16,NA,NA,TRBJ2-3,TRBV24-1,TGTGCCACCAGTGATGGGGGCGGGGGAGGCACAGATACGCAGTATTTT,CATSDGGGGGTDTQYF
15,NA,NA,TRBJ1-2,TRBV5-6,TGTGCCAGCAGCCACAGGTGGGGGGTTAATCTCGGCTACACCTTC,CASSHRWGVNLGYTF
14,NA,NA,TRBJ1-2,TRBV25-1,TGTGCCAGCAGTGAATATGACAGCTTGTATGGCTACACCTTC,CASSEYDSLYGYTF
15,TRBD1,NA,TRBJ1-6,TRBV19,TGTGCCAGTAGTGGTCTGGGGACAGGGGGATCACCCCTCCACTTT,CASSGLGTGGSPLHF
15,TRBD2,once,TRBJ2-1,TRBV27,TGTGCCAGCAGTTTAAGTAGCGGGGTCTACAATGAGCAGTTCTTC,CASSLSSGVYNEQFF
14,TRBD1,NA,TRBJ1-5,TRBV3-1/TRBV3-2,TGTGCCAGCAGCCGGGGGACAGTTAATCAGCCCCAGCATTTT,CASSRGTVNQPQHF
16,TRBD1,NA,TRBJ1-1,TRBV10-3,TGTGCCATCAGTGAAGGCCTGGGACAGGGCGGCACTGAAGCTTTCTTT,CAISEGLGQGGTEAFF
12,NA,few,TRBJ2-7,TRBV5-1,TGCGCCAGCAGCCCAGACAACTACGAGCAGTACTTC,CASSPDNYEQYF
15,NA,NA,TRBJ1-1,TRBV14,TGTGCCAGCAGCCAAATGGGGCGGAAGAACACTGAAGCTTTCTTT,CASSQMGRKNTEAFF
15,TRBD1,once,TRBJ2-1,TRBV5-1,TGCGCCAGCAGCTCCGGACAGGGGGGCTACAATGAGCAGTTCTTC,CASSSGQGGYNEQFF
15,TRBD2,NA,TRBJ2-7,TRBV27,TGTGCCAGCAGTTTAGGGACTAGCGGTTCCTACGAGCAGTACTTC,CASSLGTSGSYEQYF
16,NA,NA,TRBJ2-1,TRBV7-9,TGTGCCAGCAGCTTACGGGCGGGGCGCTCCTACAATGAGCAGTTCTTC,CASSLRAGRSYNEQFF
17,TRBD2,NA,TRBJ2-1,TRBV15,TGTGCCACCAGCAGAGGACTCACTAGCGTCTTAGGCAATGAGCAGTTCTTC,CATSRGLTSVLGNEQFF
15,NA,NA,TRBJ1-1,TRBV30,TGTGCCTGGAATTCGGGGGGGGCCGAGAACACTGAAGCTTTCTTT,CAWNSGGAENTEAFF
14,NA,NA,TRBJ1-1,TRBV25-1,TGTGCCAGCAGTTCCTCCGGGGGGCAGACTGAAGCTTTCTTT,CASSSSGGQTEAFF
16,TRBD2,NA,TRBJ2-3,TRBV7-2,TGTGCCAGCAGCTCGGGACTAGCGGGAGAAGCAGATACGCAGTATTTT,CASSSGLAGEADTQYF
14,NA,NA,TRBJ1-5,TRBV6-6,TGTGCCAGCAGTTACGGTCAGGGAAGTCAGCCCCAGCATTTT,CASSYGQGSQPQHF
14,NA,NA,TRBJ1-5,TRBV7-3,TGTGCCAGCAGCTTAACAGGGGGCAATCAGCCCCAGCATTTT,CASSLTGGNQPQHF
14,NA,NA,TRBJ2-3,TRBV7-7,TGTGCTAGCAGCATCCAGGGGGGTGCGGATACGCAGTATTTT,CASSIQGGADTQYF
16,TRBD2,NA,TRBJ2-3,TRBV7-3,TGTGCCAGCAGCCCCTCCGGCGGGAGTAGTAGGGGTACGCAGTATTTT,CASSPSGGSSRGTQYF
14,NA,NA,TRBJ2-3,TRBV11-3,TGTGCCAGCAGCCCGGGACTCTCCGCAGATACGCAGTATTTT,CASSPGLSADTQYF
14,NA,NA,TRBJ1-3,TRBV7-9,TGTGCCAGCTTCGGACTTTTCTCTGGAAACACCATATATTTT,CASFGLFSGNTIYF
13,TRBD1,once,TRBJ1-2,TRBV29-1,TGCAGCGTGAGGACAGGGGGCCACTATGGCTACACCTTC,CSVRTGGHYGYTF
16,NA,NA,TRBJ1-5,TRBV6-2/TRBV6-3,TGTGCCAGCAGTACGACAGGTCGCCAGGGCAATCAGCCCCAGCATTTT,CASSTTGRQGNQPQHF
16,TRBD2,NA,TRBJ2-2,TRBV19,TGTGCCAGTAGAGGATTGATTAGCGGGAGGGCCGGGGAGCTGTTTTTT,CASRGLISGRAGELFF
12,NA,NA,TRBJ2-3,TRBV29-1,TGCAGCGTTGATGGGGGAGGAGATACGCAGTATTTT,CSVDGGGDTQYF
16,NA,few,TRBJ1-4,TRBV18,TGTGCCAGCTCACCAGCAGGCCCCTTAACTAATGAAAAACTGTTTTTT,CASSPAGPLTNEKLFF
14,NA,NA,TRBJ2-2,TRBV2,TGTGCCAGCAGTGAAGCCCCTGCGACCGGGGAGCTGTTTTTT,CASSEAPATGELFF
16,TRBD1,few,TRBJ2-1,TRBV9,TGTGCCAGCAGCGGACAGGGGGCCCTCTCCTACAATGAGCAGTTCTTC,CASSGQGALSYNEQFF
15,NA,NA,TRBJ2-2,TRBV7-3,TGTGCCAGCAGCCCCATCTACGCGAACACCGGGGAGCTGTTTTTT,CASSPIYANTGELFF
14,NA,NA,TRBJ2-1,TRBV10-2,TGCGCCAGCAGCCCAAACTGGTCCTACAATGAGCAGTTCTTC,CASSPNWSYNEQFF
13,NA,NA,TRBJ2-7,TRBV5-1,TGCGCCAGCAGTCGACACCCGAGCTACGAGCAGTACTTC,CASSRHPSYEQYF
17,TRBD2,NA,TRBJ2-1,TRBV18,TGTGCCAGCTCACCATACCTAGCGGGTACCTTAGAGGATGAGCAGTTCTTC,CASSPYLAGTLEDEQFF
15,NA,NA,TRBJ1-4,TRBV27,TGTGCCAGCAGCGGTCTTGGACAGATGGGGGAAAAACTGTTTTTT,CASSGLGQMGEKLFF
15,TRBD1,NA,TRBJ2-1,TRBV27,TGTGCCAGCAGGCGAGGACAGGGAACCTACAATGAGCAGTTCTTC,CASRRGQGTYNEQFF
15,NA,NA,TRBJ2-5,TRBV24-1,TGTGCCACCAGTGACCCCTCTGACAGGCAAGAGACCCAGTACTTC,CATSDPSDRQETQYF
13,NA,NA,TRBJ1-1,TRBV9,TGTGCCAGCAGCTTCGGTTTGAACACTGAAGCTTTCTTT,CASSFGLNTEAFF
15,TRBD1,NA,TRBJ1-5,TRBV6-2/TRBV6-3,TGTGCCAGCAGTTGGACAGGGGGCACGAATCAGCCCCAGCATTTT,CASSWTGGTNQPQHF
15,TRBD1,once,TRBJ1-2,TRBV5-6,TGTGCCAGCAGCTTGGCACAGGGGAATAACTATGGCTACACCTTC,CASSLAQGNNYGYTF
15,NA,NA,TRBJ1-5,TRBV4-1,TGCGCCAGCAGCCAAGGAGGAACAGGGCCACAGCCCCAGCATTTT,CASSQGGTGPQPQHF
18,NA,once,TRBJ2-7,TRBV7-2,TGTGCCAGCAGCTCTCATGGGGGGGGCCAACCCTATTTCTACGAGCAGTACTTC,CASSSHGGGQPYFYEQYF
14,NA,NA,TRBJ1-4,TRBV19,TGTGCCAGTAGTATGGGACATTTGGATGAAAAACTGTTTTTT,CASSMGHLDEKLFF
14,NA,NA,TRBJ1-1,TRBV7-3,TGTGCCAGCAGCTTAGGGAACAGGCACACTGAAGCTTTCTTT,CASSLGNRHTEAFF
16,TRBD1,NA,TRBJ1-1,TRBV19,TGTGCCAGTAAACAGGGGGCCGAGATAGAAAACACTGAAGCTTTCTTT,CASKQGAEIENTEAFF
15,NA,NA,TRBJ1-5,TRBV7-6,TGTGCCAGCAGCCCAAACAGCGGGACAAGCCAGCCCCAGCATTTT,CASSPNSGTSQPQHF
14,NA,NA,TRBJ2-7,TRBV11-2,TGTGCCAGCAGCTTTTTTGCGTTCAACGGGGAGCAGTACTTC,CASSFFAFNGEQYF